The next 16 T cell receptor beta chains were all read from a single sample in a study of control samples from healthy donors and cancer patients. Produced via immunoSEQ multiplex PCR; TCRdb's table is partial and in-frame only. The table lists tens of thousands of clones, 85% to 90% of them singletons. Sequenced sample: blood. These receptors originate from a man between 45 and 60 years old in good health.

The chain employs TRBV2 and TRBJ1-2; tentative D call: TRBD1 (5 bases). Trimming removed 3 bases at V and 6 bases at J, with 17 bases between. Germline CDR1 and CDR2: SNHLY and FYNNEI. The CDR3 length is 15 residues. Here the CDR3 DNA reads TGTGCCAGCAGTGATAACACGGGGCTCGTGAATGGCTACACCTTC. It encodes CASSDNTGLVNGYTF.

The table lists this clone with a count of one. This chain joins TRBV5-1 and TRBJ2-3; 9 bases are shared with TRBD2. Germline V gene sequence: CDR1 SGHRS, CDR2 YFSETQ. The CDR3 spans 14 residues. Trimming took 7 bases from V and 3 from J; bases not matched to a gene: 6. CDR3 amino acids: CASSGLAPTDTQYF. CDR3 DNA sequence: TGCGCCAGCTCCGGACTAGCGCCGACAGATACGCAGTATTTT.

This clone was counted a few times. The chain recombines TRBV6-4 with TRBJ1-1, with D possibly TRBD1 on 5 matching bases. The CDR3 contains 14 residues. Germline V gives CDR1 MRHNA, CDR2 SNTAGT. Between the trimmed V and J ends, which lost 2 bases and 5 bases, there was a span of 12 bases. The DNA of the CDR3 is TGTGCCAGCAGTGACGGCCAGGGAGGAACTGAAGCTTTCTTT. Protein: CASSDGQGGTEAFF.

The J gene is TRBJ2-1, the V gene TRBV7-3; D ambiguous. The CDR3 consists of 15 residues. Trimming took off 2 bases at V and 2 bases at J, with 10 bases between the two ends. The germline V gene encodes CDR1 SGHTA and CDR2 FQGTGA. The CDR3 DNA reads as TGTGCCAGCAGCTTAGAGGCAGAGACCTACAATGAGCAGTTCTTC. Amino acids: CASSLEAETYNEQFF.

The chain joins TRBV30 to TRBJ1-6; no clear D gene. This CDR3 has 14 amino acids. Between the trimmed V and J ends, which lost 4 bases and 4 bases, there was a span of 11 bases. The germline V gene encodes CDR1 GTSNPN and CDR2 SVGIG (reference sequence). Here the CDR3 reads CAWTLDRYNSPLHF. The CDR3 DNA is TGTGCCTGGACCTTGGACCGTTATAATTCACCCCTCCACTTT.

The chain recombines TRBV10-1 with TRBJ2-3; TRBD1 might be the D (6 bases). This CDR3 contains 17 residues. The V and J ends lost 0 bases and 0 bases respectively, with 13 bases between them. Per germline, CDR1 WNHNN and CDR2 SYGVQD (reference sequence). The CDR3 nucleotides read TGCGCCAGCAGTGAGTCAGCAGGGGCGACTAGCACAGATACGCAGTATTTT. Translated: CASSESAGATSTDTQYF.

V and J are TRBV11-3 and TRBJ1-3; D perhaps matches TRBD1 (5 bases). The germline V gene encodes CDR1 SGHNT and CDR2 YENEEA. This CDR3 has 15 amino acids. Trimming took off 5 bases at V and 4 bases at J, with 15 bases between the two ends. CDR3 nucleotide sequence: TGTGCCAGCAGCCTGGGTCAGGGCTACGGAAACACCATATATTTT. This sequence encodes CASSLGQGYGNTIYF.

The chain uses TRBV20-1 and TRBJ2-7; D ambiguous. V lost 4 bases and J lost 6, with 4 bases in between. The CDR3 extends over 9 amino acids. Per the germline V gene, CDR1 is DFQATT and CDR2 is SNEGSKA (reference sequence). The CDR3 reads CSANPEQYF. The CDR3 DNA is TGCAGTGCTAATCCCGAGCAGTACTTC.

The rearrangement links TRBV24-1 to TRBJ2-5, with 8 bases aligning to TRBD1. V was clipped by 0 bases and J by 5 bases; unmatched bases: 10. This CDR3 comprises 17 residues. CDR1 is KGHDR and CDR2 is SFDVKD in the germline V gene. The CDR3 spells CATSDLKPTRGLETQYF. The CDR3 nucleotides read TGTGCCACCAGTGATTTGAAACCCACCAGGGGGCTGGAGACCCAGTACTTC.

This sequence joins TRBV10-3 and TRBJ1-3; D unclear. V shed 0 bases and J shed 7 bases, with 10 bases lying between them. CDR3 size: 14 residues. CDR1 is ENHRY, CDR2 SYGVKD, per germline. The CDR3 region is CAISESNDVNTIYF. The CDR3 nucleotides read TGTGCCATCAGTGAGTCGAACGACGTGAACACCATATATTTT.

The CDR3 protein is CASSPDSGTEYF. The CDR3 bases are TGTGCCAGCAGCCCCGATTCCGGGACGGAGTACTTC. The J gene is TRBJ2-7, the V gene TRBV11-3; D may correspond to TRBD1 or TRBD2 (5 bases each). CDR1 is SGHNT, CDR2 YENEEA, per germline. V lost 5 bases to trimming and J lost 11 bases, with 16 bases between them. CDR3 length: 12 amino acids.

The sample holds one count of this clone. The chain recombines TRBV10-3 with TRBJ2-7, with D perhaps matching TRBD2 (5 bases). There are 11 residues in the CDR3. Per germline, CDR1 ENHRY and CDR2 SYGVKD. CDR3 sequence reads: CASGGADEQYF. The CDR3 nucleotides are TGTGCTTCCGGAGGAGCGGACGAGCAGTACTTC.

This sequence joins TRBV30 and TRBJ2-3; D gene unclear. CDR3 length: 13 amino acids. Germline loops: CDR1 GTSNPN, CDR2 SVGIG (reference sequence). V shed 2 bases and J shed 4 bases, with 10 bases lying between them. The CDR3 is CAWSQDGADTQYF. CDR3 coding DNA: TGTGCCTGGAGTCAGGACGGCGCAGATACGCAGTATTTT.

V is TRBV5-5 and J is TRBJ2-7, with D maybe TRBD2 (6 bases). The CDR3 has 14 amino acids. V lost 0 bases and J 5 bases, leaving 12 bases between the germline ends. The V gene's germline CDR1 is SGHKS and CDR2 YYEKEE (reference sequence). The DNA of the CDR3 is TGTGCCAGCAGCTTGGTCCGGGGGTCTGACGAGCAGTACTTC. The encoded protein is CASSLVRGSDEQYF.

This clone appeared once. J is TRBJ2-1 and V is TRBV7-9; 14 bases match TRBD2. Looked up from germline, CDR1 is SEHNR and CDR2 is FQNEAQ (reference sequence). With 5 bases clipped from V and 8 bases from J, the junction kept 11 bases outside the gene matches. The CDR3 is 17 amino acids. The CDR3 is CASSQTSGGARSDEQFF. The CDR3 DNA follows: TGTGCCAGCAGCCAGACTAGCGGGGGGGCTAGAAGCGATGAGCAGTTCTTC.

The chain is built from TRBV5-1 and TRBJ2-1; D ambiguous. CDR3 length equals 14 residues. Per germline, CDR1 SGHRS and CDR2 YFSETQ. V dropped 0 bases and J dropped 0 bases, with 4 bases sitting between them. For the CDR3, the DNA is TGCGCCAGCAGCTTGGGGAACTCCTACAATGAGCAGTTCTTC. Protein: CASSLGNSYNEQFF.